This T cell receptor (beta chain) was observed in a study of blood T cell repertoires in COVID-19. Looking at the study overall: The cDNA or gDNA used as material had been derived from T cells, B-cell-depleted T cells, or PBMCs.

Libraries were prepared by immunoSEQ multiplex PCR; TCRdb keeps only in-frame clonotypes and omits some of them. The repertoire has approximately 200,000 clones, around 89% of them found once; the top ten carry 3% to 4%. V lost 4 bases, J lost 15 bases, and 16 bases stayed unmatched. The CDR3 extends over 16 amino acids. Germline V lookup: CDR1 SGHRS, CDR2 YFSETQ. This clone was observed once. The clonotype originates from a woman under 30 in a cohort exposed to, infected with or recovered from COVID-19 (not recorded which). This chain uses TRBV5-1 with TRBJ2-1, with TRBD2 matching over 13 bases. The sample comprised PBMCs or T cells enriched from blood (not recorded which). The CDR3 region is CASSVIPGLAGSPRFF. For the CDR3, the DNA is TGCGCCAGCAGCGTAATACCGGGACTAGCGGGGTCCCCGAGGTTCTTC.